The 6 T cell receptor beta chains below come from one sample, sequenced in a study of blood T cell repertoires in COVID-19. The repertoire was sequenced with immunoSEQ multiplex PCR; TCRdb's copy has only in-frame clones and lacks some. This sample yields 170,000 or so clones, of which 85% to 95% are seen a single time; around 0.5% belongs to the top ten. Sequencing input: peripheral blood. The receptors originated from a man aged 45-60 years with acute or convalescent COVID-19.

CDR3 loop: CASSIVHQGLAGETQYF. CDR3 in DNA: TGTGCCAGTAGTATAGTCCATCAAGGACTAGCGGGAGAGACCCAGTACTTC. The chain joins TRBV19 to TRBJ2-5; TRBD2 matches at 11 bases. With V trimmed by 1 base and J by 4 bases, 8 bases remained unmatched. The CDR3 is made up of 17 amino acids. The germline V gene encodes CDR1 LNHDA and CDR2 SQIVND (reference sequence).

The chain recombines TRBV4-3 with TRBJ1-4; no reliable D call. The germline gives CDR1 LGHNA, CDR2 YSLEER. Trimming took off 2 bases at V and 0 bases at J, with 10 bases between the two ends. The CDR3 extends over 16 amino acids. CDR3 region: CASSQRLPPTNEKLFF. The CDR3 nucleotides are TGCGCCAGCAGCCAAAGACTTCCACCAACTAATGAAAAACTGTTTTTT.

V gene TRBV10-2 combines with J gene TRBJ1-1; 7 positions match TRBD1. V shed 7 bases and J 6 bases; nucleotides not matched to a gene: 11. CDR3 length: 14 residues. Germline CDR1 WSHSY, CDR2 SAAADI. The CDR3, as DNA: TGCGCCAGCACCCGCCTGACAGGGAGTCCTGAAGCTTTCTTT. Translation: CASTRLTGSPEAFF.

The CDR3 nucleotides read TGCGCCAGCAGCTTGGAGGCGAGGGCTGAAGCTTTCTTT. It specifies CASSLEARAEAFF. The rearrangement links TRBV5-1 to TRBJ1-1; D is uncertain. CDR3 length: 13 residues. Germline-derived CDR1 and CDR2 are SGHRS and YFSETQ. V shed 0 bases and J shed 6 bases, with 9 bases lying between them.

This clone was observed a handful of times. The CDR3 here is CASSLKINYGYTF. CDR3 coding DNA: TGTGCCAGCAGTTTAAAAATAAACTATGGCTACACCTTC. The chain employs TRBV28 and TRBJ1-2, with no clear D. Germline CDR1 and CDR2: MDHEN and SYDVKM. V gave up 2 bases and J gave up 2 bases, with 6 bases separating them. The CDR3 is 13 residues long.

The chain has TRBV10-3 and TRBJ1-1; 8 positions agree with TRBD1. The CDR3 is 13 residues long. V shed 4 bases and J 7 bases; nucleotides not matched to a gene: 5. Germline assignment: CDR1 ENHRY and CDR2 SYGVKD. The CDR3 nucleotides are TGTGCCATCAGTGGAACAGGGGGTGGTGAAGCTTTCTTT. Its protein is CAISGTGGGEAFF.